These 14 T cell receptor beta chains originate from one sample sequenced in a study of blood T cell repertoires in COVID-19. TCRdb's table, derived via immunoSEQ multiplex PCR, lists solely in-frame clones and lacks some. The sample holds around 120,000 clones, about three quarters seen once. Sequencing input: peripheral blood. These receptors were collected from a human donor with acute or convalescent COVID-19. The donor label of this sample is uncertain.

In its sample, this clone was seen many times. The gene calls are TRBV5-1 and TRBJ1-2; tentative D call: TRBD1 (5 bases). CDR1 and CDR2 from the germline V gene are SGHRS and YFSETQ. The length of the CDR3 is 16 residues. V was cut by 0 bases and J by 0 bases, with 12 bases left in between. The CDR3, as DNA: TGCGCCAGCAGCTTGGATCCAGGGTCGACTAACTATGGCTACACCTTC. It codes for CASSLDPGSTNYGYTF.

The chain carries TRBV18 and TRBJ2-5; the D gene is possibly TRBD2 (6 bases). V was trimmed by 6 bases and J by 5 bases, leaving 19 bases between them. Per the germline V gene, CDR1 is KGHSH and CDR2 is LQKENI. CDR3 length equals 15 residues. This chain's CDR3 is CASSDQTGSRETQYF. CDR3 nucleotides: TGTGCCAGCTCGGATCAGACCGGGAGTAGGGAGACCCAGTACTTC.

The chain combines TRBV6-5 with TRBJ2-2, with D unresolved. In germline, CDR1 is MNHEY, CDR2 SVGAGI. Between the trimmed V and J ends, which lost 6 bases and 1 base, there was a span of 6 bases. The CDR3 is 13 residues long. The CDR3 nucleotides are TGTGCCAGCAGCCCCAGGAACACCGGGGAGCTGTTTTTT. Translating gives CASSPRNTGELFF.

The CDR3 coding sequence is TGTGCCAGCAGGCGGCAGGGGGCGCGAAACACTGAAGCTTTCTTT. Protein: CASRRQGARNTEAFF. This chain connects TRBV7-8 to TRBJ1-1, with 8 positions matching TRBD1. The CDR3 length is 15 residues. The germline CDR1 and CDR2 sequences are SGHVS and FQNEAQ. V lost 6 bases and J lost 2; bases outside the gene matches: 8. Supplemented by reference TRBV7-8 and TRBJ1-1, the full variable domain reads GAGVSQSPRYKVAKRGQDVALRCDPISGHVSLFWYQQALGQGPEFLTYFQNEAQLDKSGLPSDRFFAERPEGSVSTLKIQRTQQEDSAVYLCASRRQGARNTEAFFGQGTRLTVV.

The chain uses TRBV5-1 and TRBJ2-2; 12 bases are a match to TRBD1. Germline CDR1 SGHRS, CDR2 YFSETQ. Trimming cost V 4 bases and J 7 bases; bases outside gene matches: 5. CDR3 length: 15 amino acids. This chain's CDR3 is CASSQGQGAGGELFF. CDR3 bases: TGCGCCAGCAGCCAGGGACAGGGGGCCGGCGGGGAGCTGTTTTTT.

This clone was detected only once. This rearrangement joins TRBV7-9 to TRBJ2-5; 8 bases match TRBD2. The CDR3 is 14 amino acids. After removal of 2 bases from V and 1 base from J, the junction contained 0 bases not matched to a gene. Germline loops: CDR1 SEHNR, CDR2 FQNEAQ (reference sequence). The CDR3 sequence is CASSLTSGQETQYF. The DNA of the CDR3 is TGTGCCAGCAGCTTAACTAGCGGCCAAGAGACCCAGTACTTC.

This rearrangement joins TRBV4-2 to TRBJ2-1, with 8 positions matching TRBD2. The V gene end was trimmed by 0 bases and the J gene end by 6 bases; junction bases not matched to a gene: 7. Looked up from germline, CDR1 is LGHNA and CDR2 is YNFKEQ. This CDR3 is 16 amino acids long. The CDR3 region has the DNA TGTGCCAGCAGCCAAGAGTGGCGGGGGGCCCCCAATGAGCAGTTCTTC. This gives the protein CASSQEWRGAPNEQFF.

The rearrangement uses TRBV11-2 and TRBJ2-2; maybe TRBD2 (6 bases). The CDR3 has 12 amino acids. Per germline, CDR1 SGHAT and CDR2 FQNNGV. V dropped 5 bases and J dropped 6 bases, with 7 bases sitting between them. CDR3 amino acids: CASSRRAGELFF. Written as DNA, the CDR3 is TGTGCCAGCAGCCGGAGGGCCGGGGAGCTGTTTTTT.

This chain links TRBV11-1 with TRBJ2-5; 7 nucleotides match TRBD1. CDR3 size: 13 residues. Germline trimming cut 5 bases from V and 5 bases from J; bases unmatched to any gene: 5. In germline, CDR1 is SGHAT, CDR2 FQDESV (reference sequence). In nucleotides, the CDR3 is TGTGCCAGCAGCCGACAGGGTTATGAGACCCAGTACTTC. This codes for CASSRQGYETQYF.

The chain is built from TRBV5-1 and TRBJ1-3, with D perhaps matching TRBD1 (6 bases). V was pared by 0 bases and J by 0 bases, with 10 bases between. Germline lookup yields CDR1 SGHRS and CDR2 YFSETQ. CDR3 length: 16 residues. DNA for the CDR3: TGCGCCAGCAGCTTGGCGTTCAGGGGCTCTGGAAACACCATATATTTT. Translation: CASSLAFRGSGNTIYF.

The rearrangement uses TRBV6-1 and TRBJ2-3; TRBD1 might be the D (5 bases). The CDR3 runs 16 residues. The germline V and J ends were trimmed by 3 bases and 3 bases, with 16 bases remaining between them. Looked up from germline, CDR1 is MNHNS and CDR2 is SASEGT. CDR3 coding DNA: TGTGCCAGCAGTGACGTAGGGAAGACAGCAACAGATACGCAGTATTTT. Its translation: CASSDVGKTATDTQYF.

This clone came up a few times. The chain uses TRBV4-1 and TRBJ2-1; 10 nucleotides align to TRBD2. Germline assignment: CDR1 MGHRA and CDR2 YSYEKL. The CDR3 is 15 amino acids. Trimming at V came to 3 bases and at J to 3 bases, leaving 2 bases not matched to a gene. The CDR3, as DNA: TGCGCCAGCAGCCATAGCGGGGGGTACTACAATGAGCAGTTCTTC. Translating gives CASSHSGGYYNEQFF.

This clone was observed a handful of times. The rearrangement joins TRBV2 to TRBJ2-2, with 7 bases that match TRBD1. The CDR3 totals 14 residues. The germline V gene encodes CDR1 SNHLY and CDR2 FYNNEI. J gave up 5 bases and V 6 bases, and 6 bases lay outside the gene matches. This CDR3 is CASRDRAATGELFF. The CDR3 nucleotides read TGTGCCAGCAGAGACAGGGCAGCGACCGGGGAGCTGTTTTTT.

The genes are TRBV24-1 and TRBJ1-5; D is possibly TRBD1 (6 bases). The CDR3 has 18 amino acids. Germline loops: CDR1 KGHDR, CDR2 SFDVKD. V was pared by 4 bases and J by 1 base, with 19 bases between. CDR3 nucleotide sequence: TGTGCCACCAGTGAGCCACAGGGCTCTAGCTTGAGCAATCAGCCCCAGCATTTT. It specifies CATSEPQGSSLSNQPQHF.